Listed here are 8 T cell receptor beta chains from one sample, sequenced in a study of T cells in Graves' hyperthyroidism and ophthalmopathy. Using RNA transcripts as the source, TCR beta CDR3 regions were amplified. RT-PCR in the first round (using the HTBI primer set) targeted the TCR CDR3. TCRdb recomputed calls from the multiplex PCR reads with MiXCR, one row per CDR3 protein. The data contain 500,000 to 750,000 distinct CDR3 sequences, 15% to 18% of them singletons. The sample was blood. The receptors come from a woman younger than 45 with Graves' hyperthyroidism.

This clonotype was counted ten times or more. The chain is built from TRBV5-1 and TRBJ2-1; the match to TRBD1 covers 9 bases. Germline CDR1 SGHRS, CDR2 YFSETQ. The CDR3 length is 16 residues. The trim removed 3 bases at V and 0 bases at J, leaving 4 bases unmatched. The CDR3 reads CASSWGTGNSYNEQFF. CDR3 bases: TGCGCCAGCAGCTGGGGGACAGGGAACTCCTACAATGAGCAGTTCTTC. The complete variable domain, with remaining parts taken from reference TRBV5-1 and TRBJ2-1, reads KAGVTQTPRYLIKTRGQQVTLSCSPISGHRSVSWYQQTPGQGLQFLFEYFSETQRNKGNFPGRFSGRQFSNSRSEMNVSTLELGDSALYLCASSWGTGNSYNEQFFGPGTRLTVL.

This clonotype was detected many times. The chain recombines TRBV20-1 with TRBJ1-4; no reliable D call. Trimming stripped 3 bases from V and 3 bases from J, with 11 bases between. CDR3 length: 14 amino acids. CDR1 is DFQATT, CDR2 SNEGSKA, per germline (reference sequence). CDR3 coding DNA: TGCAGTGCTAGGATCAACGTGGCTAATGAAAAACTGTTTTTT. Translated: CSARINVANEKLFF.

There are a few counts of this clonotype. CDR3 nucleotides: TGTGCCAGCTCACCGCTGAGGGTAAGCACAGATACGCAGTATTTT. This encodes CASSPLRVSTDTQYF. The rearrangement links TRBV18 to TRBJ2-3; a possible D gene is TRBD2 (5 bases). V gave up 3 bases and J gave up 0 bases, with 10 bases separating them. The CDR3 runs to 15 residues. Germline V lookup: CDR1 KGHSH, CDR2 LQKENI.

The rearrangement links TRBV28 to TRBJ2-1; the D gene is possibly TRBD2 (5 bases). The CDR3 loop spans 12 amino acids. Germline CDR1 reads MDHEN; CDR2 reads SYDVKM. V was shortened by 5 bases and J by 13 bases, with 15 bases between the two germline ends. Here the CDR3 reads CASSEAPGFQFF. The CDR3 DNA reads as TGTGCCAGCAGTGAAGCGCCGGGGTTCCAGTTCTTC.

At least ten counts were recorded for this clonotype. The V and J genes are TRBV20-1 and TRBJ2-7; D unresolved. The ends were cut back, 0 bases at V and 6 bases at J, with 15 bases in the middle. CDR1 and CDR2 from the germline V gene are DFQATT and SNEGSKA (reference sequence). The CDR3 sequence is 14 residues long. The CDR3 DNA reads TGCAGTGCTAGAGAACTACTTTTGCATCCCGAGCAGTACTTC. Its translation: CSARELLLHPEQYF.

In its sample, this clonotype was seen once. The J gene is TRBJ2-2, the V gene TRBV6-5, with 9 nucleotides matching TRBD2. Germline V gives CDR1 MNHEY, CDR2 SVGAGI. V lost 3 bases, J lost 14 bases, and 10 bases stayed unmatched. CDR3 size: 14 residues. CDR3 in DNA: TGTGCCAGCAGTTATTCGGGGTTAGCGGGAGTCCTGTTTTTT. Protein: CASSYSGLAGVLFF.

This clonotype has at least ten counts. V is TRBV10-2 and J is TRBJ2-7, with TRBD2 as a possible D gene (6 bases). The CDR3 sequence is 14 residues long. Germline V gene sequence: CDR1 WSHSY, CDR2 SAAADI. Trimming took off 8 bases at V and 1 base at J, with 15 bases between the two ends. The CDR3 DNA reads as TGCGCCAGCGGCCCTAGGACTATATCCTACGAGCAGTACTTC. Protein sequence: CASGPRTISYEQYF.

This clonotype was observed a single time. The CDR3 DNA is TGTGCCAGCAGCGCTGAATTATTGAATTCACCCCTCCACTTT. As protein: CASSAELLNSPLHF. The rearrangement links TRBV7-6 to TRBJ1-6; no clear D. The germline V gene has CDR1 SGHVS and CDR2 FNYEAQ. Trimming took 5 bases from V and 7 from J, leaving 12 bases between them. CDR3 length equals 14 residues.